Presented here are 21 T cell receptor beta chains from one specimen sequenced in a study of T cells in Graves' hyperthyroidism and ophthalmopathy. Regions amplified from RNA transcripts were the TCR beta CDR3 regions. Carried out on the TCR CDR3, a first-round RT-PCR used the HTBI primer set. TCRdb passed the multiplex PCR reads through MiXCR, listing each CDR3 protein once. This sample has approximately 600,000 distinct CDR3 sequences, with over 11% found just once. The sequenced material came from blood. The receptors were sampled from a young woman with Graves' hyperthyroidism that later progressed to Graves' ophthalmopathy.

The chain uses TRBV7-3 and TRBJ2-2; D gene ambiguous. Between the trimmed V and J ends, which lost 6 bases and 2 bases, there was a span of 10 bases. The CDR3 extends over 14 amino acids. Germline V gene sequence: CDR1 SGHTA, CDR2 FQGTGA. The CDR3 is CASSPTRNTGELFF. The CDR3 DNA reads TGTGCCAGCAGTCCCACACGAAACACCGGGGAGCTGTTTTTT.

CDR3 nucleotide sequence: TGTGCCAGCGGGGCGGGACACCTTCTTTCACCCCTCCACTTT. Amino acids: CASGAGHLLSPLHF. The genes are TRBV6-4 and TRBJ1-6; a weak D match, TRBD1 (6 bases). CDR1 and CDR2 from the germline V gene are MRHNA and SNTAGT. The length of the CDR3 is 14 residues. Trimming took off 8 bases at V and 9 bases at J, with 17 bases between the two ends.

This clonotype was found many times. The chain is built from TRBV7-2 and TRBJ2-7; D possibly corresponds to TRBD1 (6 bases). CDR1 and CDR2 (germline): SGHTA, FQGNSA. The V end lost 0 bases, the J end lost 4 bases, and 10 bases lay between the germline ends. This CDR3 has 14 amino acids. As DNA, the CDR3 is TGTGCCAGCAGCTTAGCGGGAGACAGGTACGAGCAGTACTTC. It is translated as CASSLAGDRYEQYF.

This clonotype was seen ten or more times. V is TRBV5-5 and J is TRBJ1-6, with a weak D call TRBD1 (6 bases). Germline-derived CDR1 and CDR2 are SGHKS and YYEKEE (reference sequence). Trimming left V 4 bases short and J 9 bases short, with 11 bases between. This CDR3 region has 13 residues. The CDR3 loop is CASSLEGGSPLHF. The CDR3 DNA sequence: TGTGCCAGCAGCCTCGAGGGGGGTTCACCCCTCCACTTT.

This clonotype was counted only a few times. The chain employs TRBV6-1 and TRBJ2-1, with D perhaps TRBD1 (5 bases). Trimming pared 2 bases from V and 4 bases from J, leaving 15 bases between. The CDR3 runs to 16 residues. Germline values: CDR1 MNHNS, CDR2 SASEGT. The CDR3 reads CASSELLGPPYNEQFF. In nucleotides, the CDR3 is TGTGCCAGCAGTGAACTTCTGGGGCCTCCTTACAATGAGCAGTTCTTC.

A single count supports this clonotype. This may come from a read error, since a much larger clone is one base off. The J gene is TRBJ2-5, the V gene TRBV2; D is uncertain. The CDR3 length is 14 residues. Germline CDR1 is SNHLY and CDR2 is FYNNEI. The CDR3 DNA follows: TGTGCCAGCAGTCTCGGGCTAGGGCAAGAGTCCCAGTACTTC. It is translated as CASSLGLGQESQYF.

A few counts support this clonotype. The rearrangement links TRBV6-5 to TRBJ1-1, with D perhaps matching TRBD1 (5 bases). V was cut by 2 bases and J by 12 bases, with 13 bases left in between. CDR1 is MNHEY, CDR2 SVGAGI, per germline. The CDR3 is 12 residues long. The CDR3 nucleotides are TGTGCCAGCAGTTACCCCGAGGGGTCTACTTTCTTT. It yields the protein CASSYPEGSTFF.

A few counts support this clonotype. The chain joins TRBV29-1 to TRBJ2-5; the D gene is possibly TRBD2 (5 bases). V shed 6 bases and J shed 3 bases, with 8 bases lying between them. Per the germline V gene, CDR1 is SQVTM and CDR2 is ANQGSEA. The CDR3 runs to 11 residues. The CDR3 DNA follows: TGCAGCGTCGAGGGAGAAGAGACCCAGTACTTC. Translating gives CSVEGEETQYF.

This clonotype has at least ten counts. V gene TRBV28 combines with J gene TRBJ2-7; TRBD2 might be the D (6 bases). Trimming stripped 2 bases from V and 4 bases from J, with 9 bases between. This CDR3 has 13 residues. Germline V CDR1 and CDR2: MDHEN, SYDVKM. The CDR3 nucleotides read TGTGCCAGCAGTTTAGGGGGGAAGTACGAGCAGTACTTC. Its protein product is CASSLGGKYEQYF. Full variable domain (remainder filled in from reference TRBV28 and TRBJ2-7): DVKVTQSSRYLVKRTGEKVFLECVQDMDHENMFWYRQDPGLGLRLIYFSYDVKMKEKGDIPEGYSVSREKKERFSLILESASTNQTSMYLCASSLGGKYEQYFGPGTRLTVT.

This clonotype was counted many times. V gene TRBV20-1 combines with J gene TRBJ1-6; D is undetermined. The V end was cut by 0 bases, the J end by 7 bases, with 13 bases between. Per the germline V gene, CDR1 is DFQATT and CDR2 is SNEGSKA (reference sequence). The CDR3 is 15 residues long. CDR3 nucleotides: TGCAGTGCTAGAGATACGGCAGAGCCAAATTCACCCCTCCACTTT. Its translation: CSARDTAEPNSPLHF.

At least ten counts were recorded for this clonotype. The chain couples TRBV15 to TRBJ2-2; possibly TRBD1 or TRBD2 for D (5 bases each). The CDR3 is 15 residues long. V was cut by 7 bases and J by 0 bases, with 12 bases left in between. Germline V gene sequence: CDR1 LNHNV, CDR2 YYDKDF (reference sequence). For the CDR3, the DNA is TGTGCCACCACTCGGGACGGCTCGAACACCGGGGAGCTGTTTTTT. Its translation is CATTRDGSNTGELFF.

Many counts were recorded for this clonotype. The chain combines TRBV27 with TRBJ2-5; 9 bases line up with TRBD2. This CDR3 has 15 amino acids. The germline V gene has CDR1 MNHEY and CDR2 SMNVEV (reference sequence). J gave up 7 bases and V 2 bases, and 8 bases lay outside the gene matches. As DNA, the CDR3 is TGTGCCAGCAGTTTAGGCGGGAGGGCCATGGGGACCCAGTACTTC. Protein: CASSLGGRAMGTQYF.

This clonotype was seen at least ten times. The CDR3 is CSARGVADEQFF. The DNA for the CDR3 is TGCAGTGCTAGGGGGGTTGCGGATGAGCAGTTCTTC. The rearrangement uses TRBV20-1 and TRBJ2-1; either TRBD1 or TRBD2 may fit D (5 bases each). V lost 3 bases and J 8 bases, leaving 11 bases between the germline ends. Germline V gene data show CDR1 as DFQATT and CDR2 as SNEGSKA (reference sequence). The CDR3 has 12 residues.

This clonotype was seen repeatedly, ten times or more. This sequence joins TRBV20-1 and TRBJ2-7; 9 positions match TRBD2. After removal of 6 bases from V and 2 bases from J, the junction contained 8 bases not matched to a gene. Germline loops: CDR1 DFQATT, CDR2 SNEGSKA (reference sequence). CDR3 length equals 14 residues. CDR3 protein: CSAISGRRTYEQYF. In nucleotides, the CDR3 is TGCAGTGCCATTAGCGGGAGAAGGACCTACGAGCAGTACTTC.

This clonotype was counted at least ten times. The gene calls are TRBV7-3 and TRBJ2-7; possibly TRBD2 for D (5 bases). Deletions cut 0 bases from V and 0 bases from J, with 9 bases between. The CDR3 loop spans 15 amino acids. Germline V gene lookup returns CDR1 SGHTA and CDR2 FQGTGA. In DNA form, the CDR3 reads TGTGCCAGCAGCTTAACTCGAGCGGACTCCTACGAGCAGTACTTC. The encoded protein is CASSLTRADSYEQYF. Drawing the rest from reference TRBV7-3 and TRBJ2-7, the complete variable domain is GAGVSQTPSNKVTEKGKYVELRCDPISGHTALYWYRQSLGQGPEFLIYFQGTGAADDSGLPNDRFFAVRPEGSVSTLKIQRTERGDSAVYLCASSLTRADSYEQYFGPGTRLTVT.

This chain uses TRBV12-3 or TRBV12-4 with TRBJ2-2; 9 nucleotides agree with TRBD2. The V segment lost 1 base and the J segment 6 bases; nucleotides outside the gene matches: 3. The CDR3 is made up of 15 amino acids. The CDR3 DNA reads TGTGCCAGCAGTTTAGTAGCGGGAGTGTCCGGGGAGCTGTTTTTT. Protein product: CASSLVAGVSGELFF.

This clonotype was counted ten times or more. The CDR3 region has the DNA TGTGCCAGCAGTTACTCCTACAATGAGCAGTTCTTC. It specifies CASSYSYNEQFF. The chain recombines TRBV6-2 or TRBV6-3 with TRBJ2-1; D not certain. V lost 0 bases and J 3 bases, leaving 0 bases between the germline ends. The CDR3 has 12 residues. Looked up from germline, CDR1 is MNHEY and CDR2 is SVGEGT.

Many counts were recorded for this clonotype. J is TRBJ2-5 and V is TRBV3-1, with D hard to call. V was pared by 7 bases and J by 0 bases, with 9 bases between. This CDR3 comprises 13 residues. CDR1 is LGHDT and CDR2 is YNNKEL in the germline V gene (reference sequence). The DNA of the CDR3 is TGTGCCAGCACTCGAGCGTACCAAGAGACCCAGTACTTC. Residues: CASTRAYQETQYF.

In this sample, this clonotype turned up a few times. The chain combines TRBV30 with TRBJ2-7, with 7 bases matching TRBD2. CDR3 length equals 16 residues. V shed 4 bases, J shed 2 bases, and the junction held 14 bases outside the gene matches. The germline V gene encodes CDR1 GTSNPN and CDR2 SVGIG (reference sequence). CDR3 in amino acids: CAWTPSGALRAYEQYF. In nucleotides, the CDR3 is TGTGCCTGGACTCCCAGCGGGGCTCTCAGGGCCTACGAGCAGTACTTC.

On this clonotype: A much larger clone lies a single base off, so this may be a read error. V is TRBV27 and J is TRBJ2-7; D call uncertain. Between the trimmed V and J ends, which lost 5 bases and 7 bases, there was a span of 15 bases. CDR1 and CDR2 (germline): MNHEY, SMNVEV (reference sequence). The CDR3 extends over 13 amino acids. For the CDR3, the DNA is TGTGCCAGCAGTGATCTCGGAAGTGGGGAGCAGTACTTC. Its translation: CASSDLGSGEQYF.

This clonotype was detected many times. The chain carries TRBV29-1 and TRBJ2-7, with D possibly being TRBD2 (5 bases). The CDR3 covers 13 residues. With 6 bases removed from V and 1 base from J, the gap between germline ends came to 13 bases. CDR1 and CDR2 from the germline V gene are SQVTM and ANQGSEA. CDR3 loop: CSVEGIGSYEQYF. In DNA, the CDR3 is TGCAGCGTCGAGGGTATAGGGTCCTACGAGCAGTACTTC.